These 13 T cell receptor beta chains were sequenced from one sample in a study of blood T cell repertoires in COVID-19. The repertoire was sequenced with immunoSEQ multiplex PCR; TCRdb's copy has only in-frame clones and lacks some. The sample records some 68,000 clones, 87% being singletons. Sequenced: peripheral blood. These receptor sequences come from a woman in her forties or fifties with COVID-19, enrolled during active disease.

The rearrangement links TRBV4-1 to TRBJ2-1, with D perhaps TRBD2 (5 bases). This CDR3 is built from 15 residues. Trimming took 4 bases from V and 3 from J, leaving 13 bases between them. CDR1 is MGHRA, CDR2 YSYEKL, per germline. CDR3 amino acids: CASSPGKGNYNEQFF. As DNA, the CDR3 is TGCGCCAGCAGCCCGGGGAAAGGCAACTACAATGAGCAGTTCTTC.

The chain has TRBV5-4 and TRBJ1-3; TRBD1 agrees at 7 bases. Trimming at V came to 3 bases and at J to 2 bases, leaving 2 bases not matched to a gene. Germline-derived CDR1 and CDR2 are SGHNT and YYREEE (reference sequence). The CDR3 is made up of 14 amino acids. The CDR3 DNA reads TGTGCCAGCAGCTCCGACAGGGCTGGAAACACCATATATTTT. Its translation is CASSSDRAGNTIYF.

The chain has TRBV27 and TRBJ2-1; tentatively, D is TRBD2 (6 bases). V was pared by 2 bases and J by 2 bases, with 7 bases between. The CDR3 length is 14 residues. CDR1 is MNHEY, CDR2 SMNVEV, per germline (reference sequence). CDR3 sequence (DNA): TGTGCCAGCAGTTTAGCGGGAACCTACAATGAGCAGTTCTTC. It specifies CASSLAGTYNEQFF.

The chain links TRBV19 to TRBJ1-2, with unresolved D. From germline, CDR1 is LNHDA and CDR2 SQIVND (reference sequence). The CDR3 consists of 12 residues. Trimming pared 10 bases from V and 8 bases from J, leaving 17 bases between. The CDR3 DNA is TGTGCCATATCGCGGAGGGAAGGGGGCTACACCTTC. It translates to CAISRREGGYTF.

This clone occurred many times. Germline is not matched at one junction end, which may reflect a read error. The rearrangement uses TRBV19 and TRBJ2-2, with 7 nucleotides matching TRBD1. Germline lookup yields CDR1 LNHDA and CDR2 SQIVND (reference sequence). The CDR3 consists of 16 residues. CDR3 loop: CASSILGTANAGELFF. The CDR3 region has the DNA TGTGCCAGTAGTATTCTGGGGACAGCGAACGCCGGGGAGCTGTTTTTT.

The chain combines TRBV30 with TRBJ2-1; D is unclear. V shed 0 bases and J shed 13 bases, with 10 bases lying between them. The CDR3 extends over 11 amino acids. Per germline, CDR1 GTSNPN and CDR2 SVGIG (reference sequence). CDR3 sequence: CAWSVISPQFF. The CDR3 DNA is TGTGCCTGGAGTGTAATAAGCCCACAGTTCTTC.

This chain joins TRBV19 and TRBJ2-1; 8 positions agree with TRBD2. CDR1 and CDR2 (germline): LNHDA, SQIVND (reference sequence). This CDR3 comprises 15 residues. V lost 7 bases, J lost 1 base, and 6 bases stayed unmatched. In DNA, the CDR3 is TGTGCCAGTAAGTCAGCGGGAGTTTCCTACAATGAGCAGTTCTTC. Translating gives CASKSAGVSYNEQFF.

The J gene is TRBJ2-6, the V gene TRBV11-2; D is perhaps TRBD1 (5 bases). The V and J ends lost 9 bases and 8 bases respectively, with 20 bases between them. The CDR3 sequence is 15 residues long. Germline values: CDR1 SGHAT, CDR2 FQNNGV. The DNA of the CDR3 is TGTGCCAGTGCTGGCGTGGCCACAGGTACCAACGTCCTGACTTTC. Protein product: CASAGVATGTNVLTF.

The chain carries TRBV28 and TRBJ1-2; 12 bases are shared with TRBD1. The junction had 11 bases not matched to a gene; V was cut back by 7 bases and J by 8 bases. Germline values: CDR1 MDHEN, CDR2 SYDVKM. The CDR3 is made up of 15 amino acids. The CDR3 spells CASTGTGGVGRGYTF. In DNA form, the CDR3 reads TGTGCCAGCACGGGGACAGGGGGCGTCGGACGAGGCTACACCTTC.

The V call is TRBV11-2, the J call TRBJ2-3; maybe TRBD1 (6 bases). The germline V and J ends were trimmed by 9 bases and 6 bases, with 7 bases remaining between them. Germline loops: CDR1 SGHAT, CDR2 FQNNGV. The length of the CDR3 is 10 residues. CDR3 amino acids: CASRGDTQYF. The CDR3 DNA sequence: TGTGCCAGTAGGGGGGATACGCAGTATTTT.

The chain links TRBV4-3 to TRBJ2-3, with 7 bases fitting TRBD1. The CDR3 runs 16 residues. Germline CDR1 is LGHNA and CDR2 is YSLEER. The V segment lost 2 bases and the J segment 11 bases; nucleotides outside the gene matches: 16. As DNA, the CDR3 is TGCGCCAGCAGCCAATCCGGGACAGTAGACGGGATTCGGCAGTATTTT. It specifies CASSQSGTVDGIRQYF.

The genes are TRBV5-1 and TRBJ2-6; D is unclear. Trimming left V 4 bases short and J 0 bases short, with 14 bases between. In germline, CDR1 is SGHRS, CDR2 YFSETQ. This CDR3 is 17 amino acids long. CDR3: CASSRLLQSSGANVLTF. The CDR3 DNA reads as TGCGCCAGCAGCCGCTTATTGCAGTCCTCTGGGGCCAACGTCCTGACTTTC.

The rearrangement uses TRBV12-3 or TRBV12-4 and TRBJ1-1; TRBD1 aligns across 8 bases. The CDR3 length is 12 residues. With 3 bases clipped from V and 11 bases from J, the junction kept 5 bases outside the gene matches. As DNA, the CDR3 is TGTGCCAGCAGTTTGCAGGGGGCAAAGGCTTTCTTT. Encoded protein: CASSLQGAKAFF.